The clone carrying this TCR beta chain was detected a few times. Its antigen is undetermined. This sample is part of a study of post-analysis software for immune sequencing data. Looking at the study overall: Relapsing-remitting, secondary progressive and progressive-relapsing forms made up the multiple sclerosis disease courses.

The study's findings and limits: Relative to controls, patients with multiple sclerosis showed significantly lower normalized Chao1 diversity. With F measure, samples from one preparation batch clustered together strongly. In patients, about 5 TRBV segments were more frequent than in controls, with TRBV5-6, TRBV5-1 and TRBV20-1 among them.

TCR beta libraries were prepared from cDNA with unique molecular identifiers. About 540,000 cDNA molecules were obtained from roughly 0.93 to 9.6 million T cells. TCRdb re-called the PCR reads with MiXCR, one entry per CDR3 protein. In the table there are about 770,000 distinct CDR3 sequences, about 43% of which are singletons. J gave up 2 bases and V 1 base, and 3 bases lay outside the gene matches. The germline V gene encodes CDR1 LGHDT and CDR2 YNNKEL (reference sequence). The CDR3 length is 15 residues. The chain employs TRBV3-1 and TRBJ2-7; TRBD2 agrees at 9 bases. The source material was blood. The receptor was derived from a girl aged 10 to 17 with multiple sclerosis. For the CDR3, the DNA is TGTGCCAGCAGCCAAGCCGGGACTAGCCCCTACGAGCAGTACTTC. Amino acid sequence: CASSQAGTSPYEQYF.